A selection of T cell receptor beta chains follows, all from one sample in a study of cytomegalovirus exposure and HLA in healthy donors. TCRdb's copy holds only in-frame clones and misses some; the assay was immunoSEQ multiplex PCR. The sample lists under 200,000 clones, roughly 85% occurring once. The specimen sequenced was PBMCs. These TCRs come from a woman aged 30 to 39 in good health and CMV-seropositive. The CDR3 runs from the conserved cysteine through the conserved F or W. A D gene is named only where the DNA matches it firmly. Only some rows state a clone size, as once, few, many or a class for expanded clones.

V gene	D gene	CDR3 length	J gene	clone size	CDR3 DNA	CDR3 protein
TRBV11-2	NA	16	TRBJ2-7	NA	TGTGCCAGCAGCTTCACTCAGGGGCTCCTATCCTACGAGCAGTACTTC	CASSFTQGLLSYEQYF
TRBV6-5	TRBD1	16	TRBJ2-7	once	TGTGCCAGCAGTTCCCCGGCGCGACAGGGTGACTACGAGCAGTACTTC	CASSSPARQGDYEQYF
TRBV4-1	NA	14	TRBJ2-7	NA	TGCGCCAGCAGCCCGCAGGGCACATCCTACGAGCAGTACTTC	CASSPQGTSYEQYF
TRBV18	NA	14	TRBJ2-2	NA	TGTGCCAGCTCACCACGAGAGAACACCGGGGAGCTGTTTTTT	CASSPRENTGELFF
TRBV10-1	NA	14	TRBJ2-7	NA	TGCGCCAGCAGTGAAACCCTAAGCCCCTACGAGCAGTACTTC	CASSETLSPYEQYF
TRBV4-3	TRBD1	15	TRBJ1-2	NA	TGCGCCAGCAGTTCCGGGACAGGGGTTCTTTATGGCTACACCTTC	CASSSGTGVLYGYTF
TRBV7-9	TRBD2	14	TRBJ2-7	NA	TGTGCCAGCAGCTCATGGACGGGGAGGGGCGAGCAGTACTTC	CASSSWTGRGEQYF
TRBV4-3	TRBD1	16	TRBJ2-7	few	TGCGCCAGCAGCCAATCAGGGACAGGCGGAGGCTACGAGCAGTACTTC	CASSQSGTGGGYEQYF
TRBV4-3	TRBD1	19	TRBJ1-2	NA	TGCGCCAGCAGCCAAGCTCCGAACCGGGACAGGGGGATCAACTATGGCTACACCTTC	CASSQAPNRDRGINYGYTF
TRBV7-9	TRBD1	15	TRBJ2-7	NA	TGTGCCAGCAGCAATCCGGGACAGGGACACTACGAGCAGTACTTC	CASSNPGQGHYEQYF
TRBV11-2	NA	14	TRBJ1-1	few	TGTGCCAGCAGCTTGAGGGAAATGAACACTGAAGCTTTCTTT	CASSLREMNTEAFF
TRBV4-2	NA	14	TRBJ1-2	NA	TGTGCCAGCAGCCAAGACCTAGCCAACTATGGCTACACCTTC	CASSQDLANYGYTF
TRBV11-2	NA	18	TRBJ2-7	NA	TGTGCCAGCAGCCCCATAGCTACTAGGAAGCGGAGTAGGAGGGAGCAGTACTTC	CASSPIATRKRSRREQYF
TRBV19	NA	17	TRBJ1-5	NA	TGTGCCAGTAGGCCAAATCAGGGAATTTATGGCAATCAGCCCCAGCATTTT	CASRPNQGIYGNQPQHF
TRBV5-1	TRBD1	15	TRBJ2-7	NA	TGCGCCAGCAGCTCCACGACAGGGGGCGGGGGCGAGCAGTACTTC	CASSSTTGGGGEQYF
TRBV10-3	TRBD2	14	TRBJ2-7	NA	TGTGCCATCAGCCAACTAGCGGGAAACTACGAGCAGTACTTC	CAISQLAGNYEQYF
TRBV11-3	TRBD2	20	TRBJ2-2	NA	TGTGCCAGCAGACGTTGGCCTAGCGGGAGGGCATACGTCGACACCGGGGAGCTGTTTTTT	CASRRWPSGRAYVDTGELFF
TRBV11-2	NA	16	TRBJ1-3	NA	TGTGCCAGCAGCCCTATTGAGGGTCTCTCTGGAAACACCATATATTTT	CASSPIEGLSGNTIYF
TRBV11-3	TRBD1	14	TRBJ2-7	NA	TGTGCCAGCAGTTCCACAGGGGTCCTCTACGAGCAGTACTTC	CASSSTGVLYEQYF
TRBV5-6	TRBD1	14	TRBJ1-4	NA	TGTGCCAGCAGATTACAGGGGGGAAATGAAAAACTGTTTTTT	CASRLQGGNEKLFF
TRBV7-9	NA	12	TRBJ1-2	NA	TGTGCCAGCAGCTCAGGGGCGGATGGCTACACCTTC	CASSSGADGYTF
TRBV5-4	NA	14	TRBJ2-7	NA	TGTGCCAGCAGCTTACAAGCGAACTCCTACGAGCAGTACTTC	CASSLQANSYEQYF
TRBV2	NA	15	TRBJ2-7	NA	TGTGCCAGCAGTGCGCCACAGGAAAGCTCCTACGAGCAGTACTTC	CASSAPQESSYEQYF
TRBV6-5	NA	14	TRBJ2-7	NA	TGTGCCAGCAGTTCCTCCAGCGGCCCCTACGAGCAGTACTTC	CASSSSSGPYEQYF
TRBV5-4	NA	14	TRBJ2-7	NA	TGTGCCAGCAGCTCTGGTGGCAGTTCTTACGAGCAGTACTTC	CASSSGGSSYEQYF
TRBV5-1	NA	14	TRBJ2-1	NA	TGCGCCAGCAGCCAGAACGGGGCCTACAATGAGCAGTTCTTC	CASSQNGAYNEQFF
TRBV4-3	NA	14	TRBJ1-1	NA	TGCGCCAGCAGCCAAGTTGGTGCAACTTACGAAGCTTTCTTT	CASSQVGATYEAFF
TRBV7-8	NA	12	TRBJ2-7	few	TGTGCCAGCAGCTTTAGCCCCGGAGAGCAGTACTTC	CASSFSPGEQYF
TRBV4-2	NA	15	TRBJ2-7	NA	TGTGCCAGCAGCCAAGTGCGGCAGACCTCCTACGAGCAGTACTTC	CASSQVRQTSYEQYF
TRBV7-7	NA	15	TRBJ2-1	few	TGTGCCAGCAGCCGGGACGGGGGCTCCTACAATGAGCAGTTCTTC	CASSRDGGSYNEQFF
TRBV10-3	TRBD2	17	TRBJ2-1	NA	TGTGCCATCACCGGGACTAGCGGGCGTAGCTCCTACAATGAGCAGTTCTTC	CAITGTSGRSSYNEQFF
TRBV30	NA	11	TRBJ2-7	few	TGTGCCTGGAGTAAGCAGGCCGAGCAGTACTTC	CAWSKQAEQYF
TRBV29-1	NA	13	TRBJ1-5	NA	TGCAGCGTTGCCCGGGGTAGCAATCAGCCCCAGCATTTT	CSVARGSNQPQHF
TRBV27	NA	14	TRBJ1-2	NA	TGTGCCAGCAGTTTATTTGTCAGTGACTATGGCTACACCTTC	CASSLFVSDYGYTF
TRBV30	NA	13	TRBJ2-7	NA	TGTGCCTGGGAAAAACAGGGTCCCTACGAGCAGTACTTC	CAWEKQGPYEQYF
TRBV11-2	TRBD1	13	TRBJ2-1	NA	TGTGCCAGCAGCTTCGACAGGGGTAATGAGCAGTTCTTC	CASSFDRGNEQFF
TRBV6-4	NA	14	TRBJ1-1	NA	TGTGCCAGCAGTGAGCATCCGGGTGACACTGAAGCTTTCTTT	CASSEHPGDTEAFF
TRBV29-1	TRBD1	13	TRBJ1-2	NA	TGCAGCGTTGACGCCGGAACAGGGGATGGCTACACCTTC	CSVDAGTGDGYTF
TRBV5-1	TRBD1	16	TRBJ1-1	NA	TGCGCCAGCAGCTTGCGGGGACAGGGGGCGAACACTGAAGCTTTCTTT	CASSLRGQGANTEAFF
TRBV15	NA	15	TRBJ2-2	NA	TGTGCCACTACAGGGAACTCCCCGAACGCCGGGGAGCTGTTTTTT	CATTGNSPNAGELFF
TRBV5-5	TRBD1	14	TRBJ1-6	NA	TGTGCCAGCAGCCTAGAGGGGGCGATTTCACCCCTCCACTTT	CASSLEGAISPLHF
TRBV6-1	TRBD1	15	TRBJ1-2	NA	TGTGCCAGCAGTGAATGGGGACAGGTATCCTATGGCTACACCTTC	CASSEWGQVSYGYTF
TRBV10-2	NA	13	TRBJ2-7	NA	TGCGCCAGCAGTGGGCAGGGCACCTACGAGCAGTACTTC	CASSGQGTYEQYF
TRBV11-3	NA	14	TRBJ2-7	NA	TGTGCCAGCAGCTTAGCGCGGAACTCCTACGAGCAGTACTTC	CASSLARNSYEQYF
TRBV18	NA	14	TRBJ2-7	NA	TGTGCCAGCTCCCCCACGGCTGGGCCCGAAGAGCAGTACTTC	CASSPTAGPEEQYF
TRBV5-1	TRBD2	16	TRBJ2-3	few	TGCGCCAGCAGCCCCAGTGGCGGGAGGGTGACAGATACGCAGTATTTT	CASSPSGGRVTDTQYF
TRBV5-1	NA	14	TRBJ1-6	NA	TGCGCCAGCAGCTTGAGACAGTATAATTCACCCCTCCACTTT	CASSLRQYNSPLHF
TRBV5-6	NA	13	TRBJ1-2	NA	TGTGCCAGCAGCCTCGGACTTAACTATGGCTACACCTTC	CASSLGLNYGYTF
TRBV6-1	NA	12	TRBJ1-4	few	TGTGCCAGCAGTGTCGGTTTTGAAAAACTGTTTTTT	CASSVGFEKLFF
TRBV7-8	NA	14	TRBJ1-2	NA	TGTGCCACGAGAGGGAACGATGCCTTCTATGGCTACACCTTC	CATRGNDAFYGYTF
TRBV29-1	NA	13	TRBJ2-5	NA	TGCAGCGTTGCAGGGGTCCTTTCAGAGACCCAGTACTTC	CSVAGVLSETQYF